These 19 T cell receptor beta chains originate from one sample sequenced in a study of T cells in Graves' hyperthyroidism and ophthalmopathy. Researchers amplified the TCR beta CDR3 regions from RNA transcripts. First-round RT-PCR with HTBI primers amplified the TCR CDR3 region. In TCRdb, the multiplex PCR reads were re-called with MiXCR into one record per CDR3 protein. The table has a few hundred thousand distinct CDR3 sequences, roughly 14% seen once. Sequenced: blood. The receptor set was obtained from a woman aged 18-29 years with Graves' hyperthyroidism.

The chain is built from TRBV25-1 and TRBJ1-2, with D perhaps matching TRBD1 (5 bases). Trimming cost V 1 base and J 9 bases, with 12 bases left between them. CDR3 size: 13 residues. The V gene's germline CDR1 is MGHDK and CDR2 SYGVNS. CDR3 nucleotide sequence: TGTGCCAGCAGTGAATTCGGGGGGAGTAGCTACACCTTC. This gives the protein CASSEFGGSSYTF.

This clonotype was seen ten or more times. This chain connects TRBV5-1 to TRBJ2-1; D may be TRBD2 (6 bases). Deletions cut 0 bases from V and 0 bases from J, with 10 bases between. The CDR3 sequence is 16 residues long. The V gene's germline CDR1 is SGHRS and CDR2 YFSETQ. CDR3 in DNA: TGCGCCAGCAGCTTGGAGCGGGTGAGCTCCTACAATGAGCAGTTCTTC. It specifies CASSLERVSSYNEQFF. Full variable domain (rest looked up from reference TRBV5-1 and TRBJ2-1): KAGVTQTPRYLIKTRGQQVTLSCSPISGHRSVSWYQQTPGQGLQFLFEYFSETQRNKGNFPGRFSGRQFSNSRSEMNVSTLELGDSALYLCASSLERVSSYNEQFFGPGTRLTVL.

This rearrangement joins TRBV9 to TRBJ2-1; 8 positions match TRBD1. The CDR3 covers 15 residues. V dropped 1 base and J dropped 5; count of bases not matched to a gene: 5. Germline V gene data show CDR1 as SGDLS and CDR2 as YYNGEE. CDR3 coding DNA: TGTGCCAGCAGCGTATTTGGGACAGGAGACAATGAGCAGTTCTTC. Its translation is CASSVFGTGDNEQFF.

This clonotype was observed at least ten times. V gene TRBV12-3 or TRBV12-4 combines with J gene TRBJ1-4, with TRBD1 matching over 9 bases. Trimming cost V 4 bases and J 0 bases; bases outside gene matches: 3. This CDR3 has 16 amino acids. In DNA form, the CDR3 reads TGTGCCAGCAGTTCGGGACAGGGTGCAACTAATGAAAAACTGTTTTTT. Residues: CASSSGQGATNEKLFF.

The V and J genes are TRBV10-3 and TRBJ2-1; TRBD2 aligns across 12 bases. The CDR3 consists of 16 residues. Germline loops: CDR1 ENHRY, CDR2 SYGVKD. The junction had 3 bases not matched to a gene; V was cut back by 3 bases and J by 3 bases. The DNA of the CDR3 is TGTGCCATCAGTGACGGACTAGCGGGAAGCTACAATGAGCAGTTCTTC. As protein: CAISDGLAGSYNEQFF.

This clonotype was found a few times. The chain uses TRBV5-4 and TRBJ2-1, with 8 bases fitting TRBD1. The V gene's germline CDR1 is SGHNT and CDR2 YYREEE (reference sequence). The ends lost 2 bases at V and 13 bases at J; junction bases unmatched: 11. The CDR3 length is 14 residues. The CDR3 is CASSLDWDRPRQFF. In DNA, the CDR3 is TGTGCCAGCAGCTTAGATTGGGACAGGCCGCGTCAGTTCTTC.

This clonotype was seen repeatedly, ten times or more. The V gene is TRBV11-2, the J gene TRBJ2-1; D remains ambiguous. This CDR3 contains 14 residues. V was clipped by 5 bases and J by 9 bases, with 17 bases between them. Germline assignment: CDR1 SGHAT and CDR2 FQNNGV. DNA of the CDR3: TGTGCCAGCAGCCAAAACTCCGGTGGTGCTGAGCAGTTCTTC. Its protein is CASSQNSGGAEQFF.

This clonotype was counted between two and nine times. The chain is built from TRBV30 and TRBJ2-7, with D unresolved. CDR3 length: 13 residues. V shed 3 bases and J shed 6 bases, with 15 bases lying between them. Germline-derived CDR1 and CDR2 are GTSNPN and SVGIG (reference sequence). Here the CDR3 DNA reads TGTGCCTGGAGCGCCAGACCTGATGGCGAGCAGTACTTC. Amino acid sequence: CAWSARPDGEQYF.

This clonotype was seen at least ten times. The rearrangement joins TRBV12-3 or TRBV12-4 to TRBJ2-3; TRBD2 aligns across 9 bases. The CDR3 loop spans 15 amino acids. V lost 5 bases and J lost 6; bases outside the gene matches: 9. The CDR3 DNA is TGTGCCAGCAGTCGTAATAGCGGGAGCGGGGATACGCAGTATTTT. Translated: CASSRNSGSGDTQYF.

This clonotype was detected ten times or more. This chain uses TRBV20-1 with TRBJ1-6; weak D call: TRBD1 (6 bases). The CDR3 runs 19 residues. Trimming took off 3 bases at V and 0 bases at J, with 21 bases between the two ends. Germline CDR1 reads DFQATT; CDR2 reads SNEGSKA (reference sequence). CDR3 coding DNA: TGCAGTGCTAGTCAACCCCAGGGGATGGGTAGCTCCTATAATTCACCCCTCCACTTT. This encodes CSASQPQGMGSSYNSPLHF.

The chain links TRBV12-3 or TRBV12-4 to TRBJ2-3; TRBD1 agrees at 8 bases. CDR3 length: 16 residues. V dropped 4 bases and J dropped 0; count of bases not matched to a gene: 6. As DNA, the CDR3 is TGTGCCAGCAGTTGGGGACAGGCCGGGAGCACAGATACGCAGTATTTT. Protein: CASSWGQAGSTDTQYF.

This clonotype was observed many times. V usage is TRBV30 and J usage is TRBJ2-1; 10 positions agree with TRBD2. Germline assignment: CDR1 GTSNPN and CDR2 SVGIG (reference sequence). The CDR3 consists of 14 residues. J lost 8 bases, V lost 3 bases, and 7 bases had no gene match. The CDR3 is CAWSALAGWYEQFF. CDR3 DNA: TGTGCCTGGAGCGCACTAGCGGGATGGTATGAGCAGTTCTTC.

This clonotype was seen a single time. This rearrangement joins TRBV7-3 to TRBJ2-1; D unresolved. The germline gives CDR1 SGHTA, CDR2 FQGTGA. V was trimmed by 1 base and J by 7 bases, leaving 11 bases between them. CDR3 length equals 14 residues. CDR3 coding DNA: TGTGCCAGCAGCTTAATCCCCGAAATGAATGAGCAGTTCTTC. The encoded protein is CASSLIPEMNEQFF.

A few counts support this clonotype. Here the CDR3 DNA reads TGTGCCAGTAGTATACAGCTCTATAATTCACCCCTCCACTTT. It translates to CASSIQLYNSPLHF. The chain combines TRBV19 with TRBJ1-6; unclear D gene. This CDR3 is built from 14 residues. V was cut by 2 bases and J by 3 bases, with 5 bases left in between. Germline CDR1 LNHDA, CDR2 SQIVND (reference sequence).

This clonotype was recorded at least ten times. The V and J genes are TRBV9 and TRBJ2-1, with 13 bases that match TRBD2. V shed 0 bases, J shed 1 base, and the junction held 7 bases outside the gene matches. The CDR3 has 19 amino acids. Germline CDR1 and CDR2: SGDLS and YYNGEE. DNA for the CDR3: TGTGCCAGCAGCGTAGAAGGACTAGCGGGAGATCGATCCTACAATGAGCAGTTCTTC. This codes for CASSVEGLAGDRSYNEQFF.

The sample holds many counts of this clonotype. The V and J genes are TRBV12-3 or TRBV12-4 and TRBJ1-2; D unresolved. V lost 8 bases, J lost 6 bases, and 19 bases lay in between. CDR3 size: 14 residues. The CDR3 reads CASGSYLGYDGYTF. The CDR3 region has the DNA TGTGCCAGCGGTTCCTACCTTGGGTATGATGGCTACACCTTC.

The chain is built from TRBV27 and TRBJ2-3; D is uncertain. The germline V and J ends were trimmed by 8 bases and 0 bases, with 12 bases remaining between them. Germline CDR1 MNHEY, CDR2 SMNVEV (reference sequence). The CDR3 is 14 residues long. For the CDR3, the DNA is TGTGCCAGCTTAGACAAGGGTAGCACAGATACGCAGTATTTT. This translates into CASLDKGSTDTQYF.

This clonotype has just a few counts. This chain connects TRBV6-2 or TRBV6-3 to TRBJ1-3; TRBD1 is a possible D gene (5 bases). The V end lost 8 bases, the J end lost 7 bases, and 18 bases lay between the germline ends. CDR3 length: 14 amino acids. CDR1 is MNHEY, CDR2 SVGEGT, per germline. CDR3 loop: CASAKPAGENTIYF. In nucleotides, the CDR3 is TGTGCCAGCGCGAAGCCCGCGGGGGAGAACACCATATATTTT.

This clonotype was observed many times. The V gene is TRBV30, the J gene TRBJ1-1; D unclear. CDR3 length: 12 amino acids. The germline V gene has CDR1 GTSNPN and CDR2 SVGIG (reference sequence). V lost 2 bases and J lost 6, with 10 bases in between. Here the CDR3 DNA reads TGTGCCTGGAGTAACTTGGGCGCTGAAGCTTTCTTT. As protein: CAWSNLGAEAFF.